The clone carrying this T cell receptor beta chain showed up just a few times. TCRdb ran MiXCR on the 5' RACE reads and lists one entry per CDR3 protein. Found here are hundreds of thousands of distinct CDR3 sequences, about 7.1% of them singletons; the top ten hold 1.5% to 2%. This sample was included in a study of identical twins. With V trimmed by 5 bases and J by 11 bases, 12 bases remained unmatched. Germline V gives CDR1 DFQATT, CDR2 SNEGSKA (reference sequence). CDR3 length equals 12 residues. These same records also appear under a second study, on yellow fever vaccine responses in identical twins.

The sample consisted of PBMCs. This sequence originates from a woman aged 18-30 years in good health. This sequence joins TRBV20-1 and TRBJ2-7; 7 bases agree with TRBD1. CDR3 protein: CSAPGQTTKEYF. The CDR3 coding sequence is TGCAGTGCTCCGGGACAGACTACGAAGGAGTACTTC.